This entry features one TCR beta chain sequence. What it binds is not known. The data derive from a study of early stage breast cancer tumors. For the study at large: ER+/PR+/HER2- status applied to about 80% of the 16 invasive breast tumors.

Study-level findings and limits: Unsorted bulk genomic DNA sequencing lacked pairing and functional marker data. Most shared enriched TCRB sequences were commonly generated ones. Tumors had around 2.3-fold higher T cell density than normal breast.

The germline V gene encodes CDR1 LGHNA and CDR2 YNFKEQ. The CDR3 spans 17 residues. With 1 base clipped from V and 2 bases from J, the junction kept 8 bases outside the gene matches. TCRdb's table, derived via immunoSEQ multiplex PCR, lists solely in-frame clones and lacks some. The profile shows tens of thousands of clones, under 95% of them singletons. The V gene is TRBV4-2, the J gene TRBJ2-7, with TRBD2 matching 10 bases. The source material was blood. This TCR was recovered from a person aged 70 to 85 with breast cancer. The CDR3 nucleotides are TGTGCCAGCAGCCAAGCCGACCTAGCGGGAGTACCCTACGAGCAGTACTTC. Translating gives CASSQADLAGVPYEQYF.